The 31 T cell receptor beta chains given below trace back to one sample, sequenced in a study of T-cell memory formation after mild COVID-19. TCRdb re-derived calls from the 5' RACE reads in MiXCR, one entry per CDR3 protein. Among more than 300,000 distinct CDR3 sequences, about 13% were seen once, and the ten largest hold 22%. The sequenced sample consisted of PBMCs or a T cell subset sorted from them (not recorded which). All receptors derive from a man younger than 30 who had mild COVID-19 (a few samples of this study predate the infection). Cell type and time point are not known.

This rearrangement joins TRBV5-1 to TRBJ1-2, with a tentative D call TRBD1 (5 bases). Germline values: CDR1 SGHRS, CDR2 YFSETQ. V was shortened by 4 bases and J by 4 bases, with 14 bases between the two germline ends. This CDR3 has 14 amino acids. The DNA for the CDR3 is TGCGCCAGCAGCAACACTGGGACGGCCTATGGCTACACCTTC. Translating gives CASSNTGTAYGYTF. Supplemented by reference TRBV5-1 and TRBJ1-2, the full variable domain reads KAGVTQTPRYLIKTRGQQVTLSCSPISGHRSVSWYQQTPGQGLQFLFEYFSETQRNKGNFPGRFSGRQFSNSRSEMNVSTLELGDSALYLCASSNTGTAYGYTFGSGTRLTVV.

The chain's CDR3 is CASSQDRGIGSPLHF. The CDR3 nucleotides are TGTGCCAGCAGCCAAGACAGGGGAATCGGTTCACCCCTCCACTTT. The chain recombines TRBV4-2 with TRBJ1-6, with D perhaps matching TRBD1 (6 bases). Germline CDR1 is LGHNA and CDR2 is YNFKEQ. The CDR3 totals 15 residues. Trimming took 0 bases from V and 9 from J, leaving 12 bases between them.

This clonotype was counted many times. The chain couples TRBV7-7 to TRBJ2-7, with D hard to call. The CDR3 extends over 13 amino acids. V lost 4 bases to trimming and J lost 0 bases, with 7 bases between them. The germline V gene has CDR1 SSHAT and CDR2 FNYEAQ (reference sequence). CDR3 residues: CASSSAPSYEQYF. CDR3 nucleotides: TGTGCCAGCAGCTCCGCTCCCTCCTACGAGCAGTACTTC.

This clonotype has only a few counts. The chain is built from TRBV7-2 and TRBJ1-2; tentatively, D is TRBD1 (6 bases). Germline assignment: CDR1 SGHTA and CDR2 FQGNSA. The CDR3 runs to 15 residues. V dropped 0 bases and J dropped 4 bases, with 12 bases sitting between them. The CDR3 nucleotides read TGTGCCAGCAGCTTAGCGCGGGGCAGGGGCTATGGCTACACCTTC. This gives the protein CASSLARGRGYGYTF.

The gene calls are TRBV9 and TRBJ2-3; D is possibly TRBD2 (5 bases). Trimming pared 4 bases from V and 2 bases from J, leaving 20 bases between. The germline gives CDR1 SGDLS, CDR2 YYNGEE. The CDR3 has 17 amino acids. This CDR3 is CASSPRTWETNTDTQYF. The CDR3 nucleotides read TGTGCCAGCAGCCCTCGGACTTGGGAGACTAACACAGATACGCAGTATTTT.

The chain links TRBV7-9 to TRBJ1-2; TRBD1 is a possible D gene (6 bases). Trimming shortened V by 2 bases and J by 8 bases, and 12 bases separated the two germline ends. The CDR3 totals 13 residues. Germline V gene lookup returns CDR1 SEHNR and CDR2 FQNEAQ (reference sequence). In DNA form, the CDR3 reads TGTGCCAGCAGCTTAAAACAGGGTAGAGGCTACACCTTC. Residues: CASSLKQGRGYTF.

CDR3 amino acids: CAKPRAGKYEQYV. The CDR3 nucleotides are TGTGCCAAGCCCCGCGCAGGGAAATACGAGCAGTACGTC. The J gene is TRBJ2-7, the V gene TRBV24-1; the D gene is possibly TRBD1 (5 bases). Trimming left V 11 bases short and J 4 bases short, with 17 bases between. Germline V gene lookup returns CDR1 KGHDR and CDR2 SFDVKD. The CDR3 has 13 amino acids.

V and J are TRBV27 and TRBJ1-2, with D hard to call. The germline CDR1 and CDR2 sequences are MNHEY and SMNVEV (reference sequence). V dropped 4 bases and J dropped 8 bases, with 17 bases sitting between them. The CDR3 length is 14 residues. The CDR3 sequence: CASSSPGTAGGYTF. The CDR3 DNA is TGTGCCAGCAGTTCCCCAGGAACAGCAGGCGGCTACACCTTC.

The CDR3 sequence: CASSSGQGLNEKLFF. CDR3 DNA: TGCGCCAGCAGCAGCGGACAGGGCCTTAATGAAAAACTGTTTTTT. The V call is TRBV4-3, the J call TRBJ1-4; 8 nucleotides match TRBD1. Germline V gives CDR1 LGHNA, CDR2 YSLEER. CDR3 length: 15 residues. Germline trimming cut 5 bases from V and 4 bases from J; bases unmatched to any gene: 6.

This clonotype was seen repeatedly, ten times or more. This rearrangement joins TRBV4-3 to TRBJ2-2, with TRBD1 as a possible D gene (5 bases). The CDR3 runs 14 residues. V lost 6 bases to trimming and J lost 4 bases, with 12 bases between them. The germline V gene has CDR1 LGHNA and CDR2 YSLEER. The DNA for the CDR3 is TGCGCCAGCAGTTTCAGGGTCGGCACCGGGGAGCTGTTTTTT. Translation gives CASSFRVGTGELFF.

J is TRBJ1-1 and V is TRBV19; the D is unclear. V dropped 9 bases and J dropped 7 bases, with 24 bases sitting between them. The CDR3 spans 15 residues. Germline values: CDR1 LNHDA, CDR2 SQIVND (reference sequence). The DNA of the CDR3 is TGTGCCAGCCTAGGCGTAAGGGAGAAGGTGGGTGAAGCTTTCTTT. Translated, it gives CASLGVREKVGEAFF.

CDR3 region: CASSEAPGSYNQPQHF. The DNA of the CDR3 is TGTGCCAGCAGTGAAGCGCCCGGCAGTTACAATCAGCCCCAGCATTTT. V and J are TRBV6-1 and TRBJ1-5; no definite D call. This CDR3 has 16 amino acids. The V and J ends lost 0 bases and 3 bases respectively, with 12 bases between them. Germline V gene data show CDR1 as MNHNS and CDR2 as SASEGT.

The chain combines TRBV30 with TRBJ1-5; D unclear. The V gene lost 2 bases and the J gene lost 8 bases, with 10 bases spanning the gap. Looked up from germline, CDR1 is GTSNPN and CDR2 is SVGIG (reference sequence). This CDR3 comprises 12 residues. The CDR3: CAWSLPPEPQHF. CDR3 coding DNA: TGTGCCTGGAGTCTTCCGCCGGAGCCCCAGCATTTT.

This clonotype was seen a few times. The chain uses TRBV4-1 and TRBJ2-3, with TRBD2 matching over 12 bases. Germline assignment: CDR1 MGHRA and CDR2 YSYEKL. This CDR3 spans 18 amino acids. The V gene end was trimmed by 4 bases and the J gene end by 1 base; junction bases not matched to a gene: 9. This CDR3 reads CASSPKTSGGLRTDTQYF. The CDR3 region has the DNA TGCGCCAGCAGCCCGAAGACTAGCGGGGGCCTTCGCACAGATACGCAGTATTTT.

The chain links TRBV6-5 to TRBJ1-6; 9 bases map to TRBD1. The CDR3 spans 16 residues. Looked up from germline, CDR1 is MNHEY and CDR2 is SVGAGI. V lost 1 base to trimming and J lost 6 bases; unmatched junction nucleotides: 4. The CDR3 nucleotides read TGTGCCAGCAGTTACTACAGGGGGCTGGGTAATTCACCCCTCCACTTT. The encoded protein is CASSYYRGLGNSPLHF.

This clonotype occurred a few times. This sequence joins TRBV6-5 and TRBJ2-1; 14 nucleotides line up with TRBD2. The germline CDR1 and CDR2 sequences are MNHEY and SVGAGI. The CDR3 extends over 15 amino acids. Unmatched junction bases numbered 5, after V lost 6 bases and J lost 7 bases. The CDR3 reads CASRGLAGGQNEQFF. The CDR3 DNA follows: TGTGCCAGCAGAGGACTAGCGGGGGGCCAGAATGAGCAGTTCTTC.

The sample holds a few counts of this clonotype. The rearrangement uses TRBV7-9 and TRBJ2-7; D possibly corresponds to TRBD1 (6 bases). CDR1 is SEHNR, CDR2 FQNEAQ, per germline (reference sequence). The germline V and J ends were trimmed by 5 bases and 5 bases, with 19 bases remaining between them. The CDR3 sequence is 15 residues long. CDR3 region: CASSLIGDIFHEQYV. Written as DNA, the CDR3 is TGTGCCAGCAGCCTAATCGGGGACATCTTTCACGAGCAGTACGTC.

This rearrangement joins TRBV7-3 to TRBJ2-1, with a possible D match to TRBD2 (7 bases). CDR1 is SGHTA, CDR2 FQGTGA, per germline. This CDR3 region has 15 residues. Trimming took 2 bases from V and 6 from J, leaving 14 bases between them. CDR3 bases: TGTGCCAGCAGCTTACGGGGGGCATCGCGCAATGAGCAGTTCTTC. This sequence encodes CASSLRGASRNEQFF.

This clonotype was detected a few times. The rearrangement joins TRBV6-5 to TRBJ2-1; perhaps TRBD2 as D (7 bases). Per the germline V gene, CDR1 is MNHEY and CDR2 is SVGAGI. The CDR3 length is 16 residues. Trimming took off 2 bases at V and 8 bases at J, with 19 bases between the two ends. The CDR3 bases are TGTGCCAGCAGTTACGTTGCGGGGGCGCAGAGGGATGAGCAGTTCTTC. Amino acids: CASSYVAGAQRDEQFF.

This clonotype showed up many times. The chain carries TRBV5-1 and TRBJ1-6; TRBD1 is a possible D gene (5 bases). The CDR3 is 14 residues long. V was trimmed by 6 bases and J by 7 bases, leaving 14 bases between them. Germline values: CDR1 SGHRS, CDR2 YFSETQ. The CDR3: CASTPNPGNSPLHF. DNA for the CDR3: TGCGCCAGCACCCCGAACCCAGGGAATTCACCCCTCCACTTT.

This clonotype has a handful of counts. Written as DNA, the CDR3 is TGTGCCAGCAGTTTATTTCGGGGAGACCAAGAGACCCAGTACTTC. Translation: CASSLFRGDQETQYF. The V and J genes are TRBV27 and TRBJ2-5, with D possibly TRBD2 on 5 matching bases. Germline loops: CDR1 MNHEY, CDR2 SMNVEV (reference sequence). V dropped 1 base and J dropped 0 bases, with 9 bases sitting between them. CDR3 length equals 15 residues.

The chain has TRBV20-1 and TRBJ2-7, with D unresolved. The germline V gene has CDR1 DFQATT and CDR2 SNEGSKA (reference sequence). The CDR3 is 12 residues long. CDR3 loop: CSFQSQGYEQYV. The DNA for the CDR3 is TGCAGCTTTCAGTCGCAAGGCTACGAGCAGTACGTC.

This clonotype was seen a handful of times. This sequence joins TRBV20-1 and TRBJ1-1, with D possibly TRBD1 on 6 matching bases. Trimming took off 6 bases at V and 7 bases at J, with 24 bases between the two ends. The CDR3 spans 15 residues. The germline V gene has CDR1 DFQATT and CDR2 SNEGSKA (reference sequence). The CDR3 sequence: CSAKNLYRGLSEAFF. In DNA, the CDR3 is TGCAGTGCCAAGAATCTTTACCGGGGGCTGAGTGAAGCTTTCTTT.

The gene calls are TRBV6-5 and TRBJ1-1, with D maybe TRBD1 (5 bases). V was trimmed by 2 bases and J by 10 bases, leaving 14 bases between them. This CDR3 contains 13 residues. Germline V gene data show CDR1 as MNHEY and CDR2 as SVGAGI. CDR3 bases: TGTGCCAGCAGTTACGGGGCAGGGCTGGGAGCTTTCTTT. It codes for CASSYGAGLGAFF.

This clonotype has a handful of counts. The chain uses TRBV20-1 and TRBJ1-4; 7 nucleotides agree with TRBD1. Germline V CDR1 and CDR2: DFQATT, SNEGSKA (reference sequence). This CDR3 spans 14 amino acids. Trimming removed 5 bases from V and 6 bases from J; junction bases left unmatched: 9. Here the CDR3 DNA reads TGCAGTGCTCGCGACAGGGTGGGGGATGAAAAACTGTTTTTT. Its translation is CSARDRVGDEKLFF.

CDR3 DNA: TGCGCCAGCAGCCAAGTTCTCGTGGGACAGGGAGGAAATGAGCAGTTCTTC. Protein product: CASSQVLVGQGGNEQFF. The chain joins TRBV4-1 to TRBJ2-1, with TRBD1 matching 9 bases. The CDR3 sequence is 17 residues long. Trimming took 1 base from V and 7 from J; bases not matched to a gene: 11. Germline-derived CDR1 and CDR2 are MGHRA and YSYEKL.

The V call is TRBV5-1, the J call TRBJ2-7; a possible D gene is TRBD2 (5 bases). Germline V gene data show CDR1 as SGHRS and CDR2 as YFSETQ. V lost 4 bases, J lost 0 bases, and 26 bases lay in between. The CDR3 totals 19 residues. CDR3 in DNA: TGCGCCAGCAGCGTTTGGGAGAGTCTCTCGGCCTTCCTCTCCTACGAGCAGTACGTC. This gives the protein CASSVWESLSAFLSYEQYV.

This clonotype was detected many times. The chain recombines TRBV18 with TRBJ2-7; TRBD1 might be the D (5 bases). The ends were cut back, 0 bases at V and 6 bases at J, with 9 bases in the middle. Germline assignment: CDR1 KGHSH and CDR2 LQKENI. This CDR3 is built from 13 residues. DNA for the CDR3: TGTGCCAGCTCACCACCAGACAGTAGCGAGCAGTACGTC. Protein product: CASSPPDSSEQYV.

This clonotype was observed a handful of times. This chain joins TRBV28 and TRBJ1-2, with a tentative D call TRBD1 (5 bases). Germline V gene data show CDR1 as MDHEN and CDR2 as SYDVKM. There are 13 residues in the CDR3. Between the trimmed V and J ends, which lost 6 bases and 7 bases, there was a span of 15 bases. The DNA for the CDR3 is TGTGCCAGCAGCCTACCCGGGACGACTGGCTACACCTTC. Translation: CASSLPGTTGYTF.

This chain joins TRBV10-3 and TRBJ1-5, with 7 positions matching TRBD1. Germline CDR1 is ENHRY and CDR2 is SYGVKD. V shed 0 bases and J 7 bases; nucleotides not matched to a gene: 3. The length of the CDR3 is 14 residues. The DNA for the CDR3 is TGTGCCATCAGTGAGTCAGGGACAGAACAGCCCCAGCATTTT. It encodes CAISESGTEQPQHF.

This clonotype showed up just a few times. The J gene is TRBJ2-1, the V gene TRBV15; no definite D call. V lost 3 bases and J lost 9, with 12 bases in between. Germline V gene data show CDR1 as LNHNV and CDR2 as YYDKDF (reference sequence). The CDR3 length is 13 residues. The CDR3 DNA is TGTGCCACCAGCAGGGCTTTGAGTCTTGAGCAGTTCTTC. Translated, it gives CATSRALSLEQFF.